The 7 T cell receptor beta chains in this list originate from one sample, sequenced in a study of blood T cell repertoires in COVID-19. Only in-frame clones appear in the TCRdb table, and some are missing; sequencing was by immunoSEQ multiplex PCR. The profile shows some 150,000 clones, roughly 85% of them singletons. Source material: peripheral blood. These receptors were obtained from a man aged 45 to 65 with acute or convalescent COVID-19.

The sample holds one count of this clone. J is TRBJ2-5 and V is TRBV7-8; 12 positions agree with TRBD2. There are 19 residues in the CDR3. CDR1 SGHVS and CDR2 FQNEAQ come from the germline V gene. After removal of 5 bases from V and 1 base from J, the junction contained 14 bases not matched to a gene. CDR3 coding DNA: TGTGCCAGCAGCGCGAGGACTAGCGGGAAAAAATCTACCCAAGAGACCCAGTACTTC. It codes for CASSARTSGKKSTQETQYF. The entire variable domain, with the rest obtained from reference TRBV7-8 and TRBJ2-5, is as follows: GAGVSQSPRYKVAKRGQDVALRCDPISGHVSLFWYQQALGQGPEFLTYFQNEAQLDKSGLPSDRFFAERPEGSVSTLKIQRTQQEDSAVYLCASSARTSGKKSTQETQYFGPGTRLLVL.

The J gene is TRBJ1-2, the V gene TRBV28; D may be TRBD1 (5 bases). Trimming took off 5 bases at V and 0 bases at J, with 7 bases between the two ends. Germline CDR1 and CDR2: MDHEN and SYDVKM. This CDR3 has 13 residues. DNA for the CDR3: TGTGCCAGCAGTACGACAGCTAACTATGGCTACACCTTC. Encoded protein: CASSTTANYGYTF.

The chain employs TRBV7-2 and TRBJ2-7, with D tentatively TRBD1 (6 bases). The CDR3 sequence is 11 residues long. Trimming pared 4 bases from V and 6 bases from J, leaving 7 bases between. Germline V gene data show CDR1 as SGHTA and CDR2 as FQGNSA. The CDR3 loop is CASSYRVEQYF. DNA of the CDR3: TGTGCCAGCAGCTACAGGGTCGAGCAGTACTTC.

This chain connects TRBV7-2 to TRBJ1-5, with D tentatively TRBD1 (5 bases). CDR1 and CDR2 from the germline V gene are SGHTA and FQGNSA. This CDR3 comprises 13 residues. Deletions cut 2 bases from V and 7 bases from J, with 9 bases between. The CDR3 bases are TGTGCCAGCAGCTTAAGCCAGGGACAGCCCCAGCATTTT. Its protein is CASSLSQGQPQHF.

The rearrangement joins TRBV15 to TRBJ1-3; maybe TRBD1 (6 bases). Trimming shortened V by 8 bases and J by 2 bases, and 16 bases separated the two germline ends. The CDR3 is 15 residues long. Germline V gene sequence: CDR1 LNHNV, CDR2 YYDKDF (reference sequence). The CDR3 region has the DNA TGTGCCACCCAAAGAAAGAGGGACACTGGAAACACCATATATTTT. Translation gives CATQRKRDTGNTIYF.

V usage is TRBV27 and J usage is TRBJ2-1; D call uncertain. The CDR3 runs to 15 residues. The germline gives CDR1 MNHEY, CDR2 SMNVEV (reference sequence). The V end lost 4 bases, the J end lost 8 bases, and 18 bases lay between the germline ends. CDR3 nucleotide sequence: TGTGCCAGCAGTTCCACTTTTTGGAGATTGGATGAGCAGTTCTTC. Translation gives CASSSTFWRLDEQFF.

J is TRBJ1-1 and V is TRBV21-1; TRBD1 is the table's D call, not checked against the DNA. TRBV21-1 is reported as a pseudogene. The CDR3 contains 13 residues. This CDR3 reads CASRHRVGTEAFF. CDR3 in DNA: TGCGCCAGCAGACACAGGGTAGGCACTGAAGCTTTCTTT.